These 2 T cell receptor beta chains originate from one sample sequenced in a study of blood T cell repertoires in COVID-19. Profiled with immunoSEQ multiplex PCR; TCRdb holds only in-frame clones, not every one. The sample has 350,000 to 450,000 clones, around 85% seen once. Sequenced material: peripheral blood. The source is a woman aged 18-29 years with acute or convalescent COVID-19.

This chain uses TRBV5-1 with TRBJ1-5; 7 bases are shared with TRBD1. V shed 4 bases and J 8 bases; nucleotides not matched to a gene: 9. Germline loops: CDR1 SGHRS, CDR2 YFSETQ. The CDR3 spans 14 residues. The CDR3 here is CASSPQTGYKPQHF. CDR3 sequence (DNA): TGCGCCAGCAGCCCCCAGACAGGGTATAAGCCCCAGCATTTT.

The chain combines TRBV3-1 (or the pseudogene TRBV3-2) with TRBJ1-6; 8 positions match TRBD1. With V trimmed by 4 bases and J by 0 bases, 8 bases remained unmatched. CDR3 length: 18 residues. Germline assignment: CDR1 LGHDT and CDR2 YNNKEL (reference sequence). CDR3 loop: CASSPPRGRGSYNSPLHF. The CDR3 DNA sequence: TGTGCCAGCAGCCCCCCCAGGGGGCGCGGCTCCTATAATTCACCCCTCCACTTT.